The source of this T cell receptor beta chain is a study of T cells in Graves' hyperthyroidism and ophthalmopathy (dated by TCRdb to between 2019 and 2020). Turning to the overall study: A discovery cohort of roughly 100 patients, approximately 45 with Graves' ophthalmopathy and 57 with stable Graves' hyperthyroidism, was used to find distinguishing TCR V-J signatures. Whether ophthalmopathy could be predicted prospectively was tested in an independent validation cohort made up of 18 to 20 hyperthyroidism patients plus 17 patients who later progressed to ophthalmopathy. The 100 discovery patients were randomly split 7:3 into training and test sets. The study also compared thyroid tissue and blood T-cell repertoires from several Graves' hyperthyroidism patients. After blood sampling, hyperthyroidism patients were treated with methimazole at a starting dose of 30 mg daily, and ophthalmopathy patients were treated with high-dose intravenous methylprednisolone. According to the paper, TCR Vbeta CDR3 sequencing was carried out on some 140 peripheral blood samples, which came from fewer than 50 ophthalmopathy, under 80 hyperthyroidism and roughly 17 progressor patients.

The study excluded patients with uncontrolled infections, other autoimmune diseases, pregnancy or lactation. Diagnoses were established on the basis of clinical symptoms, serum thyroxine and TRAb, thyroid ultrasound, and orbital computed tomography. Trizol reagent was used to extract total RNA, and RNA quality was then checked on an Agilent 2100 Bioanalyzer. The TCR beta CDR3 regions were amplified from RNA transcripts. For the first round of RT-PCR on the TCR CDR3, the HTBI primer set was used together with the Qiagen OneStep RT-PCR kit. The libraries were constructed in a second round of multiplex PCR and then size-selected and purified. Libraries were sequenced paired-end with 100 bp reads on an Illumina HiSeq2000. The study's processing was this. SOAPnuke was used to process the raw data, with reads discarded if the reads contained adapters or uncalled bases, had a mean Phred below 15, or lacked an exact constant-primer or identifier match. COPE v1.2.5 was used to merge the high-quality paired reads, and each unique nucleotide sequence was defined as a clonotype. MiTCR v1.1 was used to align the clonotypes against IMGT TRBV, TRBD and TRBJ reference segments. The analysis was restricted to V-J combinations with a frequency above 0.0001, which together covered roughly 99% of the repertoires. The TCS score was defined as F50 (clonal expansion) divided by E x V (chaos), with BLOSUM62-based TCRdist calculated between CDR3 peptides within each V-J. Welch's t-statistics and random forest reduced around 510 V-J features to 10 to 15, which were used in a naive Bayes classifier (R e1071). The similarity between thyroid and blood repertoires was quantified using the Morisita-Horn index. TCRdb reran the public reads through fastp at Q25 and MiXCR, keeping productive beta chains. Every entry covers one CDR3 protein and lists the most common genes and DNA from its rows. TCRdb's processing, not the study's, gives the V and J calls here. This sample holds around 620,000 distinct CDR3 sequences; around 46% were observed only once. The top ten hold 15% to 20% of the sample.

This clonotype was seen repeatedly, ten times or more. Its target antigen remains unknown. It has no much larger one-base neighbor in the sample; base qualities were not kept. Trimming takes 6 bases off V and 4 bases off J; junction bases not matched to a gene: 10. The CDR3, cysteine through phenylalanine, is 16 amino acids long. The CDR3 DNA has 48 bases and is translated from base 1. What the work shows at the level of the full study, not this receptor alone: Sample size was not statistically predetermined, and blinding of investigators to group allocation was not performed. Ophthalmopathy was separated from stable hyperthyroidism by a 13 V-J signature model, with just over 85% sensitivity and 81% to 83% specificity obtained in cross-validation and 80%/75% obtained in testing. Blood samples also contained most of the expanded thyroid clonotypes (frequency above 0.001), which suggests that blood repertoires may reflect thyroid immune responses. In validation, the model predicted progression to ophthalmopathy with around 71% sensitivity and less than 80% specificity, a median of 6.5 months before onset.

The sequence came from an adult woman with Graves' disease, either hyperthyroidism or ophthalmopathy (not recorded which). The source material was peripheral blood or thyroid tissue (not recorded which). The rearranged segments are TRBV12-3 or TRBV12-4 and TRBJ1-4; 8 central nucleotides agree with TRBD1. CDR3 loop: CASSPARGQGNEKLFF. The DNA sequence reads TGTGCCAGCAGCCCTGCCCGCGGACAGGGTAATGAAAAACTGTTTTTT.